One sample yielded the 6 T cell receptor beta chains listed below, sequenced in a study of tumor-infiltrating lymphocytes in primary liver carcinoma. Reverse transcription of roughly 480 ng total RNA with a constant-region primer produced TCR beta cDNA. Construction of TCR beta libraries relied on three successive nested multiplex PCR rounds employing slightly modified ARM-PCR. A C-beta reverse primer was combined with TRBV1-TRBV30 forward primers in the first two PCR rounds, and each round had ten to eleven cycles. One entry per CDR3 protein, called by TCRdb with MiXCR from the multiplex PCR reads. The table includes 40,000 to 60,000 distinct CDR3 sequences, over 65% detected once. Bulk tissue was left unsorted, and RNA and DNA were co-extracted from 20-30 mg of it. The sequenced sample consisted of liver tumor tissue from sampling region 3. Stated subset: tumor region T3, left-lateral pole. The receptors stem from a man in his forties with primary liver carcinoma and hepatitis B virus infection.

For this clonotype: Relative to the germline gene, one junction end is altered; a read error may explain this. The chain couples TRBV29-1 to TRBJ2-7; D is unclear. Germline-derived CDR1 and CDR2 are SQVTM and ANQGSEA. The CDR3 has 13 residues. The CDR3 DNA reads as TGCGGCGTGGAGACGAGAGTAACGCGGGAGCAGTACTTC. Translation: CGVETRVTREQYF.

As concerns this clonotype: An end of the junction differs from the germline gene, which may be a read error. This chain joins TRBV28 and TRBJ1-4, with TRBD1 matching 8 bases. CDR1 and CDR2 (germline): MDHEN, SYDVKM. This CDR3 contains 14 residues. This CDR3 reads CASSIQGVNEKLFF. CDR3 in DNA: TGCGCCAGCAGTATACAGGGGGTTAATGAAAAACTGTTTTTT. Combining the CDR3 with reference TRBV28 and TRBJ1-4 gives the whole variable domain DVKVTQSSRYLVKRTGEKVFLECVQDMDHENMFWYRQDPGLGLRLIYFSYDVKMKEKGDIPEGYSVSREKKERFSLILESASTNQTSMYLCASSIQGVNEKLFFGSGTQLSVL.

A remark on this clonotype: Because the CDR3 is missing its conserved closing phenylalanine or tryptophan, this is likely a read error. The DNA is omitted, as the CDR3 cannot be located on it reliably, and the CDR3 follows TCRdb's listing. The V call is TRBV6-6, the J call TRBJ1-1. The germline CDR1 and CDR2 sequences are MNHNY and SVGAGI (reference sequence). The CDR3 extends over 12 residues, inclusive of both ends. CDR3: CAGSYGDTEAFI.

In this sample, this clonotype turned up once. Compared with germline, one end of the junction differs, possibly owing to a read error. CDR3 sequence: CATSLDGAERPDTQYF. As DNA, the CDR3 is TGCGCCACCAGCTTGGACGGGGCGGAGAGGCCAGATACGCAGTATTTT. The genes are TRBV5-4 and TRBJ2-3; either TRBD1 or TRBD2 may fit D (5 bases each). The CDR3 sequence is 16 residues long. The germline V gene has CDR1 SGHNT and CDR2 YYREEE (reference sequence).

Of note for this clonotype: A junction boundary mismatches the germline segment, possibly from a read error. J is TRBJ2-7 and V is TRBV10-1, with D perhaps assigned TRBD1 or TRBD2 (6 bases each). CDR1 and CDR2 (germline): WNHNN, SYGVQD (reference sequence). There are 16 residues in the CDR3. The CDR3 region is CASHEVRGGGNYVQYF. In nucleotides, the CDR3 is TGTGCCTCGCATGAAGTCAGGGGCGGAGGGAACTACGTGCAGTACTTC.

Only a few counts were recorded for this clonotype. Since a much larger clone is just one base distant, this may be a read error. This chain uses TRBV19 with TRBJ2-5; D not certain. V was pared by 2 bases and J by 2 bases, with 6 bases between. CDR3 size: 13 residues. CDR1 and CDR2 from the germline V gene are LNHDA and SQIVND (reference sequence). This CDR3 reads CASSISLQETQYF. The CDR3 nucleotides are TGTGCCAGTAGTATATCACTACAAGAGACCCAGTACTTC. Full variable domain (outside the CDR3, taken from reference TRBV19 and TRBJ2-5): DGGITQSPKYLFRKEGQNVTLSCEQNLNHDAMYWYRQDPGQGLRLIYYSQIVNDFQKGDIAEGYSVSREKKESFPLTVTSAQKNPTAFYLCASSISLQETQYFGPGTRLLVL.